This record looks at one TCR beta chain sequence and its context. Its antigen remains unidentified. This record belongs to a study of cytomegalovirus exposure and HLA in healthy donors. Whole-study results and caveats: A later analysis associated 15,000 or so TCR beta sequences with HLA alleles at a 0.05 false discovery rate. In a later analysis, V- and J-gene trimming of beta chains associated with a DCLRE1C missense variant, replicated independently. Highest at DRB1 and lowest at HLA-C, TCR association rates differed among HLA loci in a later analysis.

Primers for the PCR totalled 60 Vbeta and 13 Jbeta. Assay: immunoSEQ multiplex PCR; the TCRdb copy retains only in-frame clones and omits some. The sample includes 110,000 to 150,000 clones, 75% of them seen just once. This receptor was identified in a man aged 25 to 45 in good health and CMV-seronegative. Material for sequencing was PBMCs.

CDR3 loop: CAISVTGGWETQYF. The DNA for the CDR3 is TGTGCCATCAGTGTAACAGGGGGGTGGGAGACCCAGTACTTC. This chain joins TRBV10-3 and TRBJ2-5; 8 nucleotides agree with TRBD1. CDR1 ENHRY and CDR2 SYGVKD come from the germline V gene. The CDR3 covers 14 residues. The V and J ends lost 4 bases and 5 bases, in that order; junction bases with no gene match: 6.